This T cell receptor (beta chain) was sequenced in a study of T cell repertoires in cytomegalovirus infection. Study observations and caveats: Dominating the ex vivo response were HLA-C-restricted CMV-specific TCR beta clonotypes.

The CDR3 loop spans 15 amino acids. The V end lost 5 bases, the J end lost 6 bases, and 16 bases lay between the germline ends. Germline CDR1 SGHTA, CDR2 FQGTGA. Remarks on this clonotype: Antigen: not known. A clone one base away is much larger, so this may be a read error.

TCRdb reprocessed the reads with MiXCR, giving one entry per CDR3 protein. In the table there are around 170,000 distinct CDR3 sequences, roughly an eighth of which are singletons. The TCR sequence derives from a human donor in good health (CMV status not recorded). Some clones in this sample may be carry-over from other donors' samples. V is TRBV7-3 and J is TRBJ2-2, with D perhaps matching TRBD1 (6 bases). Sequences were obtained from PBMCs. The DNA of the CDR3 is TGTGCCAGCAGCCCGGGGACAACCGACGCCGGGGAGCTGTTTTTT. As protein: CASSPGTTDAGELFF.